The sequence of this TCR beta chain was determined in a study of cytomegalovirus exposure and HLA in healthy donors. General study findings and limits: Earlier findings revealed that most TCR beta V segments proved productive either about 90% or about 30% of the time. TCR beta sequences reportedly predicted most subjects' HLA-A and HLA-B alleles accurately. Cytomegalovirus association was assigned to approximately 160 TCR beta chains. When a later analysis compared HLA-associated TCR beta chains with equally common others, the HLA-associated chains turned out to be more clonally expanded and to have lower generation probabilities.

For this clone: Antigen specificity is unknown.

Primers: 60 Vbeta forward and 13 Jbeta reverse. Here immunoSEQ multiplex PCR was the method, and the copy in TCRdb shows in-frame clones only, minus some. Here the sample spans approximately 170,000 clones, just over 75% being singletons. This CDR3 region has 14 residues. From germline, CDR1 is SNHLY and CDR2 FYNNEI. V gave up 7 bases and J gave up 7 bases, with 16 bases separating them. The clonotype comes from a man aged 40-55 years in good health and CMV-seronegative. The chain is built from TRBV2 and TRBJ1-4; D possibly corresponds to TRBD1 (6 bases). The source material was PBMCs. CDR3 sequence: CASTGAIFLEKLFF. CDR3 bases: TGTGCCAGCACAGGGGCCATTTTCCTTGAAAAACTGTTTTTT.